The present T cell receptor (beta chain) was sequenced within a study of technical replicates of blood from a few donors. This table comes from immunoSEQ multiplex PCR, and its TCRdb copy is limited to in-frame clones, with some not included. The sample has about 8,700 clones; 91% are singletons. The CDR3 has 16 amino acids. V shed 2 bases, J shed 10 bases, and the junction held 12 bases outside the gene matches. In germline, CDR1 is MDHEN, CDR2 SYDVKM. This clone has just one count. This receptor was taken from a human donor in good health. The chain has TRBV28 and TRBJ2-1; 9 bases match TRBD2. Sequenced sample: PBMCs. The CDR3 DNA reads as TGTGCCAGCAGTTTAGGTGGGGCGGGAGGGTTTGTGGAGCAGTTCTTC. Its translation: CASSLGGAGGFVEQFF.